This T cell receptor beta chain was sequenced in a study of cytomegalovirus exposure and HLA in healthy donors. The PCR used 60 Vbeta and 13 Jbeta primers. The assay was immunoSEQ multiplex PCR, and TCRdb's table has in-frame clones only and misses some. The table lists 200,000 or so clones, 84% of them singletons. For this clone: Its antigen is not identified. This specimen includes other DNA sequences encoding the same CDR3.

Study-wide results and caveats: In a later analysis, a missense DCLRE1C variant was linked to TCR beta V- and J-gene trimming.

The germline gives CDR1 MNHEY, CDR2 SMNVEV (reference sequence). The CDR3 extends over 14 amino acids. V was pared by 6 bases and J by 4 bases, with 13 bases between. The sequencing sample was made of PBMCs. The sequence came from a boy aged 5-17 years in good health and CMV-seronegative. This chain links TRBV27 with TRBJ1-5; no clear D. CDR3 DNA: TGTGCCAGCAGCCTCGGCCGCGGTAATCAGCCCCAGCATTTT. As protein: CASSLGRGNQPQHF.